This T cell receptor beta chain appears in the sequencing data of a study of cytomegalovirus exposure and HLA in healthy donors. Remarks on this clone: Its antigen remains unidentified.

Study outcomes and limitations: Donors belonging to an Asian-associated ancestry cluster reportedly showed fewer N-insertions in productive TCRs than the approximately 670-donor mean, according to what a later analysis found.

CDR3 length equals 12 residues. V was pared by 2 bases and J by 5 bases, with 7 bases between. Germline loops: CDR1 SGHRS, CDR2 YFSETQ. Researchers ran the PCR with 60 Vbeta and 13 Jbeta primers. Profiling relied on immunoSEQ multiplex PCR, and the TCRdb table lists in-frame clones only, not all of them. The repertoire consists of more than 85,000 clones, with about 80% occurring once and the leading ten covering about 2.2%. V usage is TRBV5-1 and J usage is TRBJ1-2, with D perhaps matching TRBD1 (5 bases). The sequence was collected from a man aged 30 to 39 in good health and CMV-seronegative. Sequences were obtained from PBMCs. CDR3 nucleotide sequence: TGCGCCAGCAGCTTTGCAGGGTATGGCTACACCTTC. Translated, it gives CASSFAGYGYTF.